This T cell receptor (beta chain) was documented in a study of blood T cells in healthy people across ages. Next came a second PCR, run for about 7 to 12 cycles, which used a sample-barcoded 5' primer along with a J-beta primer mix. A template-switch adaptor containing 12 random nucleotides labeled each cDNA molecule. MiXCR was run by TCRdb on the 5' RACE reads, yielding one entry per CDR3 protein. The sample shows about 1.1 million distinct CDR3 sequences, about two fifths of them seen only once. Remarks on this clonotype: Its matching antigen is unknown.

CDR1 and CDR2 from the germline V gene are SGDLS and YYNGEE. The V gene end was trimmed by 3 bases and the J gene end by 6 bases; junction bases not matched to a gene: 3. The CDR3 sequence is 14 residues long. Whole-study findings and limits: Naive CD4+ cells and diversity were both higher in long-lived donors than in aged donors.

The receptor was isolated from a man younger than 30 in good health. The sequencing input was blood. The chain has TRBV9 and TRBJ1-5; 10 nucleotides match TRBD1. CDR3 DNA: TGTGCCAGCAGCGGTGGACAGGGGGGTCAGCCCCAGCATTTT. Protein: CASSGGQGGQPQHF.